A selection of T cell receptor beta chains follows, all from one sample in a study of shared clonotypes between healthy human individuals. Data came from immunoSEQ multiplex PCR; TCRdb stores just in-frame clones and leaves some out. The sample holds 150,000 to 200,000 clones, over 85% seen once. The sample taken for sequencing was naive CD4+ T cells sorted from blood. Receptors originate from a woman in her 30s in good health. The CDR3 runs from the conserved cysteine through the conserved F or W. The order of the fields is V gene, clone size, J gene, D gene, CDR3 protein, CDR3 DNA. The D gene is left open where the match is weak. Expanded clones are given a class, and other clones once, few, many or no size at all.

v_gene: TRBV9
abundance: .
j_gene: TRBJ1-4
d_gene: .
CDR3aa: CASSPRAGSEKLFF
CDR3nt: TGTGCCAGCAGCCCTCGGGCAGGGAGTGAAAAACTGTTTTTT

v_gene: TRBV28
abundance: .
j_gene: TRBJ2-7
d_gene: TRBD1
CDR3aa: CASSLPGQELLTPIYEQYF
CDR3nt: TGTGCCAGCAGTTTACCGGGACAGGAACTTCTTACCCCGATTTACGAGCAGTACTTC

v_gene: TRBV4-1
abundance: once
j_gene: TRBJ2-2
d_gene: .
CDR3aa: CASRSPGQDTGELFF
CDR3nt: TGCGCCAGCAGATCTCCGGGACAAGACACCGGGGAGCTGTTTTTT

v_gene: TRBV15
abundance: .
j_gene: TRBJ2-1
d_gene: .
CDR3aa: CATSRDRLGGYNEQFF
CDR3nt: TGTGCCACCAGCAGAGACCGACTAGGAGGATACAATGAGCAGTTCTTC

v_gene: TRBV6-6
abundance: .
j_gene: TRBJ1-1
d_gene: .
CDR3aa: CASSQTDRPVQEAFF
CDR3nt: TGTGCCAGCAGTCAAACGGACAGACCAGTTCAGGAAGCTTTCTTT

v_gene: TRBV27
abundance: .
j_gene: TRBJ1-2
d_gene: .
CDR3aa: CASSPYDGNYGYTF
CDR3nt: TGTGCCAGCAGTCCCTACGACGGAAACTATGGCTACACCTTC

v_gene: TRBV9
abundance: .
j_gene: TRBJ2-7
d_gene: .
CDR3aa: CASSVGGTTYEQYF
CDR3nt: TGTGCCAGCAGCGTGGGGGGAACCACCTACGAGCAGTACTTC

v_gene: TRBV6-5
abundance: .
j_gene: TRBJ2-3
d_gene: .
CDR3aa: CASSYSMQGTDTQYF
CDR3nt: TGTGCCAGCAGTTACTCGATGCAAGGCACAGATACGCAGTATTTT

v_gene: TRBV30
abundance: few
j_gene: TRBJ2-6
d_gene: TRBD1
CDR3aa: CAQTGGVGGANVLTF
CDR3nt: TGTGCCCAGACAGGGGGCGTCGGTGGGGCCAACGTCCTGACTTTC

v_gene: TRBV5-1
abundance: once
j_gene: TRBJ2-1
d_gene: TRBD2
CDR3aa: CASSIGLAGGYNEQFF
CDR3nt: TGCGCCAGCAGCATAGGACTAGCGGGAGGGTACAATGAGCAGTTCTTC

v_gene: TRBV7-8
abundance: .
j_gene: TRBJ1-4
d_gene: .
CDR3aa: CASSLERWLSEKLFF
CDR3nt: TGTGCCAGCAGCTTAGAGAGGTGGTTGAGTGAAAAACTGTTTTTT

v_gene: TRBV7-6
abundance: .
j_gene: TRBJ2-1
d_gene: TRBD2
CDR3aa: CASSPGLAGYNEQFF
CDR3nt: TGTGCCAGCAGCCCGGGACTAGCGGGTTACAATGAGCAGTTCTTC

v_gene: TRBV5-4
abundance: .
j_gene: TRBJ1-1
d_gene: TRBD1
CDR3aa: CASSLYRGANTEAFF
CDR3nt: TGTGCCAGCAGCTTGTACAGGGGCGCAAACACTGAAGCTTTCTTT

v_gene: TRBV4-1
abundance: .
j_gene: TRBJ2-3
d_gene: .
CDR3aa: CASSQDGLDTQYF
CDR3nt: TGCGCCAGCAGCCAAGATGGGCTAGATACGCAGTATTTT

v_gene: TRBV28
abundance: .
j_gene: TRBJ2-1
d_gene: .
CDR3aa: CASSLIQRGSEQFF
CDR3nt: TGTGCCAGCAGTTTAATCCAACGAGGGAGTGAGCAGTTCTTC

v_gene: TRBV2
abundance: .
j_gene: TRBJ1-1
d_gene: .
CDR3aa: CASSPRGTSEAFF
CDR3nt: TGTGCCAGCAGTCCCCGCGGGACCTCTGAAGCTTTCTTT

v_gene: TRBV6-1
abundance: .
j_gene: TRBJ1-5
d_gene: .
CDR3aa: CASSESEAANQPQHF
CDR3nt: TGTGCCAGCAGTGAATCCGAGGCAGCTAATCAGCCCCAGCATTTT

v_gene: TRBV2
abundance: .
j_gene: TRBJ1-3
d_gene: TRBD1
CDR3aa: CASRGGQGTPGNTIYF
CDR3nt: TGTGCCAGCAGGGGGGGACAGGGGACGCCTGGAAACACCATATATTTT

v_gene: TRBV29-1
abundance: .
j_gene: TRBJ2-7
d_gene: TRBD1
CDR3aa: CSVTPGTGGVPSYEQYF
CDR3nt: TGCAGCGTCACCCCCGGGACAGGGGGCGTCCCTTCCTACGAGCAGTACTTC

v_gene: TRBV10-3
abundance: once
j_gene: TRBJ1-4
d_gene: .
CDR3aa: CAISEGQNEKLFF
CDR3nt: TGTGCCATCAGTGAAGGACAGAATGAAAAACTGTTTTTT

v_gene: TRBV2
abundance: .
j_gene: TRBJ2-7
d_gene: TRBD1
CDR3aa: CASSGTGVYSYEQYF
CDR3nt: TGTGCCAGCAGTGGAACAGGGGTCTACTCCTACGAGCAGTACTTC

v_gene: TRBV6-1
abundance: .
j_gene: TRBJ1-3
d_gene: .
CDR3aa: CASQSSGNTIYF
CDR3nt: TGTGCCAGCCAGAGCTCTGGAAACACCATATATTTT

v_gene: TRBV6-1
abundance: few
j_gene: TRBJ2-7
d_gene: .
CDR3aa: CASSEMVRGEQYF
CDR3nt: TGTGCCAGCAGTGAAATGGTTAGGGGCGAGCAGTACTTC

v_gene: TRBV2
abundance: .
j_gene: TRBJ2-5
d_gene: TRBD2
CDR3aa: CASSVLGLVPETQYF
CDR3nt: TGTGCCAGCAGTGTCCTGGGACTAGTCCCAGAGACCCAGTACTTC

v_gene: TRBV5-1
abundance: .
j_gene: TRBJ1-4
d_gene: .
CDR3aa: CASSLTRQSTNEKLFF
CDR3nt: TGCGCCAGCAGCTTGACGAGACAGTCAACTAATGAAAAACTGTTTTTT

v_gene: TRBV27
abundance: .
j_gene: TRBJ1-2
d_gene: TRBD1
CDR3aa: CASSQQGAGVGGNYGYTF
CDR3nt: TGTGCCAGCAGCCAACAGGGGGCAGGCGTAGGGGGGAACTATGGCTACACCTTC

v_gene: TRBV19
abundance: .
j_gene: TRBJ1-1
d_gene: TRBD1
CDR3aa: CASSIQGWKTEAFF
CDR3nt: TGTGCCAGTAGCATACAGGGGTGGAAGACTGAAGCTTTCTTT

v_gene: TRBV29-1
abundance: .
j_gene: TRBJ1-6
d_gene: TRBD1
CDR3aa: CSDSGQAPPVYNSPLHF
CDR3nt: TGCAGCGACTCGGGACAGGCACCTCCCGTTTATAATTCACCCCTCCACTTT

v_gene: TRBV28
abundance: .
j_gene: TRBJ1-2
d_gene: TRBD1
CDR3aa: CASRQTGGISGYTF
CDR3nt: TGTGCCAGCAGGCAGACAGGGGGCATCAGTGGCTACACCTTC

v_gene: TRBV6-1
abundance: once
j_gene: TRBJ1-5
d_gene: TRBD1
CDR3aa: CASSPGTGGPPHF
CDR3nt: TGTGCCAGCAGTCCCGGGACAGGGGGCCCGCCGCATTTT

v_gene: TRBV6-5
abundance: .
j_gene: TRBJ1-5
d_gene: .
CDR3aa: CASSYSRVLGNQPQHF
CDR3nt: TGTGCCAGCAGTTACTCTAGGGTTCTAGGAAATCAGCCCCAGCATTTT

v_gene: TRBV27
abundance: .
j_gene: TRBJ1-1
d_gene: .
CDR3aa: CASSGTRQTEAFF
CDR3nt: TGTGCCAGCAGTGGTACGCGACAGACGGAAGCTTTCTTT

v_gene: TRBV30
abundance: once
j_gene: TRBJ1-1
d_gene: .
CDR3aa: CAWSRLLNTEAFF
CDR3nt: TGTGCCTGGAGTCGACTCTTGAACACTGAAGCTTTCTTT

v_gene: TRBV6-4
abundance: .
j_gene: TRBJ1-2
d_gene: .
CDR3aa: CASRALHREGYGYTF
CDR3nt: TGTGCCAGCAGGGCCCTCCATAGGGAGGGGTATGGCTACACCTTC

v_gene: TRBV7-8
abundance: .
j_gene: TRBJ1-1
d_gene: .
CDR3aa: CASSPKRVSNTEAFF
CDR3nt: TGTGCCAGCAGCCCCAAAAGGGTTTCGAACACTGAAGCTTTCTTT

v_gene: TRBV2
abundance: .
j_gene: TRBJ1-1
d_gene: .
CDR3aa: CASSQTARSTEAFF
CDR3nt: TGTGCCAGCAGCCAGACAGCTCGGAGCACTGAAGCTTTCTTT

v_gene: TRBV23-1
abundance: .
j_gene: TRBJ1-2
d_gene: .
CDR3aa: CASSHREANYGYTF
CDR3nt: TGCGCCAGCAGTCACCGGGAGGCTAACTATGGCTACACCTTC

v_gene: TRBV19
abundance: .
j_gene: TRBJ1-6
d_gene: TRBD1
CDR3aa: CASSKTGEGNSPLHF
CDR3nt: TGTGCCAGTAGTAAAACAGGGGAAGGAAATTCACCCCTCCACTTT